This TCR beta chain was documented in a study of blood T cell repertoires in COVID-19. The overall study: Spain, Italy and the United States supplied samples that represented acute and convalescent COVID-19. T cells, B-cell-depleted T cells, or PBMCs provided the cDNA or gDNA that served as material.

The authors' processing: How many nucleated cells were present was estimated from reference gene primer amplification. Using immunoSEQ multiplex PCR, the repertoire was profiled, and TCRdb retains in-frame clones only, with some absent. The V and J calls and clone size are taken from that table; D and trimming were inferred from the DNA. Of over 60,000 clones detected, about four fifths appear once; the ten largest clones hold over 7.5%. The clonotype originates from a human donor in a cohort sampled during active COVID-19. Sample: peripheral blood.

CDR3 DNA sequence: TGTGCCAGCAGCGACAGGATCTCCTACGAGCAGTACTTC. It specifies CASSDRISYEQYF. V and J are TRBV6-5 and TRBJ2-7, with D perhaps matching TRBD1 (6 bases). CDR1 is MNHEY and CDR2 is SVGAGI in the germline V gene. There are 13 residues in the CDR3. Trimming cost V 6 bases and J 0 bases, with 9 bases left between them.